This TCR beta chain came from a study of blood T cell repertoires in COVID-19. The authors' processing: Scientists estimated how many nucleated cells there were by amplifying reference gene primers. The data were produced by immunoSEQ multiplex PCR, yet TCRdb's version contains in-frame clones alone and is incomplete. The V and J calls and clone size were taken over from that table, and D and trimming were inferred from the DNA. The sample contains about 73,000 clones, more than 80% of which appear only once. The CDR3 totals 13 residues. The germline gives CDR1 MRHNA, CDR2 SNTAGT. The V gene lost 5 bases and the J gene lost 2 bases, with 9 bases spanning the gap. This clone was observed once.

This sequence originates from a woman in her 70s with acute or convalescent COVID-19. This sequence joins TRBV6-4 and TRBJ1-1; no reliable D call. Specimen: peripheral blood. CDR3 sequence (DNA): TGTGCCAGCAGTTTGGGCGCTAACACTGAAGCTTTCTTT. This translates into CASSLGANTEAFF.